The next 22 T cell receptor beta chains were all read from a single sample in a study of CD8+ T cells in alopecia areata. Sequencing relied on a cDNA template that was reverse transcribed from extracted RNA. Assay: immunoSEQ multiplex PCR; the TCRdb copy retains only in-frame clones and omits some. The sample lists around 160,000 clones, about 90% occurring once. This material consisted of CD8+ T cells sorted from blood, taken at week 0. All receptors derive from a human donor with alopecia areata.

This clone was counted a single time. The chain links TRBV11-2 to TRBJ1-1; no firm D call. CDR3 length equals 13 residues. Trimming shortened V by 1 base and J by 4 bases, and 7 bases separated the two germline ends. Germline values: CDR1 SGHAT, CDR2 FQNNGV. The CDR3, as DNA: TGTGCCAGCAGCTTAGGGGCAGTCACTGAAGCTTTCTTT. It encodes CASSLGAVTEAFF.

The V call is TRBV4-1, the J call TRBJ2-7, with 7 bases identical to TRBD2. The CDR3 consists of 14 residues. V trimming: 2 bases; J trimming: 0 bases; junction bases outside the gene matches: 1. Germline V gene sequence: CDR1 MGHRA, CDR2 YSYEKL. This chain's CDR3 is CASSQQRDSYEQYF. CDR3 DNA sequence: TGCGCCAGCAGCCAACAGCGGGACTCCTACGAGCAGTACTTC.

V usage is TRBV15 and J usage is TRBJ2-1; 7 bases line up with TRBD2. Germline CDR1 and CDR2: LNHNV and YYDKDF (reference sequence). With 2 bases clipped from V and 9 bases from J, the junction kept 19 bases outside the gene matches. This CDR3 is 18 amino acids long. CDR3: CATSRPSGAGGNSAEQFF. The CDR3 bases are TGTGCCACCAGCAGACCAAGCGGAGCCGGGGGGAATTCCGCTGAGCAGTTCTTC.

This clone was detected only a few times. The V call is TRBV30, the J call TRBJ2-7, with 12 bases lining up with TRBD1. Germline V gives CDR1 GTSNPN, CDR2 SVGIG (reference sequence). The CDR3 totals 14 residues. After removal of 4 bases from V and 2 bases from J, the junction contained 3 bases not matched to a gene. DNA for the CDR3: TGTGCCTGGACGGGGACAGGGGGCCCCTACGAGCAGTACTTC. It specifies CAWTGTGGPYEQYF.

V is TRBV27 and J is TRBJ2-7, with 12 bases lining up with TRBD1. Germline V gene sequence: CDR1 MNHEY, CDR2 SMNVEV (reference sequence). The trim removed 7 bases at V and 7 bases at J, leaving 8 bases unmatched. The length of the CDR3 is 14 residues. The CDR3 spells CASTSRDRGLEQYF. The DNA of the CDR3 is TGTGCCAGCACCAGCAGGGACAGGGGGCTTGAGCAGTACTTC.

This chain links TRBV2 with TRBJ2-1, with 8 bases that match TRBD1. V dropped 7 bases and J dropped 5; count of bases not matched to a gene: 4. Germline V gene data show CDR1 as SNHLY and CDR2 as FYNNEI. The CDR3 is 13 residues long. The DNA for the CDR3 is TGTGCCAGCACAGGGGGCAAAAACAATGAGCAGTTCTTC. Protein sequence: CASTGGKNNEQFF.

J is TRBJ2-1 and V is TRBV29-1; D is ambiguous. Trimming took off 3 bases at V and 0 bases at J, with 6 bases between the two ends. CDR3 size: 13 residues. The germline CDR1 and CDR2 sequences are SQVTM and ANQGSEA. The CDR3 region is CSVDLDSYNEQFF. In DNA, the CDR3 is TGCAGCGTTGATCTCGACTCCTACAATGAGCAGTTCTTC.

The rearrangement links TRBV27 to TRBJ1-4, with 10 nucleotides matching TRBD1. The CDR3 spans 14 residues. Per the germline V gene, CDR1 is MNHEY and CDR2 is SMNVEV (reference sequence). The V gene end was trimmed by 6 bases and the J gene end by 5 bases; junction bases not matched to a gene: 3. The chain's CDR3 is CASRPTGGNEKLFF. CDR3 DNA: TGTGCCAGCAGACCGACAGGGGGCAATGAAAAACTGTTTTTT. The full variable domain, rest sourced from reference TRBV27 and TRBJ1-4, is EAQVTQNPRYLITVTGKKLTVTCSQNMNHEYMSWYRQDPGLGLRQIYYSMNVEVTDKGDVPEGYKVSRKEKRNFPLILESPSPNQTSLYFCASRPTGGNEKLFFGSGTQLSVL.

Concerning this clone itself: Within the sample, other DNA sequences also encode this same CDR3. V and J are TRBV9 and TRBJ2-1; tentatively, D is TRBD2 (5 bases). The CDR3 loop spans 15 amino acids. CDR1 SGDLS and CDR2 YYNGEE come from the germline V gene. The germline V and J ends were trimmed by 0 bases and 1 base, with 8 bases remaining between them. The CDR3 DNA reads TGTGCCAGCAGCGTAGCGGGATTGTCCTACAATGAGCAGTTCTTC. Translating it yields CASSVAGLSYNEQFF.

For this clone: The CDR3 does not end in the conserved phenylalanine or tryptophan, so this is likely a read error. V is TRBV30 and J is TRBJ2-7; TRBD2 matches 14 bases. The germline V gene has CDR1 GTSNPN and CDR2 SVGIG (reference sequence). The CDR3 sequence is 17 residues long. V lost 7 bases, J lost 7 bases, and 18 bases stayed unmatched. The CDR3 reads CALRPGTSGSYMGEQYY. The DNA for the CDR3 is TGTGCCTTAAGGCCCGGGACTAGCGGGAGCTATATGGGGGAGCAGTACTAC.

This rearrangement joins TRBV7-6 to TRBJ2-3; possibly TRBD2 for D (6 bases). V was trimmed by 1 base and J by 0 bases, leaving 8 bases between them. Germline assignment: CDR1 SGHVS and CDR2 FNYEAQ. This CDR3 spans 15 amino acids. The CDR3: CASSLGEDSTDTQYF. The CDR3 DNA follows: TGTGCCAGCAGCTTAGGGGAGGATAGCACAGATACGCAGTATTTT.

The chain carries TRBV7-9 and TRBJ1-2; D is unresolved. Trimming removed 1 base from V and 0 bases from J, with 6 bases in between. The CDR3 runs 14 residues. Germline CDR1 is SEHNR and CDR2 is FQNEAQ (reference sequence). The DNA of the CDR3 is TGTGCCAGCAGCTTAGAGTCATCTAACTATGGCTACACCTTC. Amino acids: CASSLESSNYGYTF.

The chain joins TRBV2 to TRBJ1-1; D possibly corresponds to TRBD1 (6 bases). The CDR3 contains 14 residues. The V end was cut by 1 base, the J end by 5 bases, with 11 bases between. Germline V gene lookup returns CDR1 SNHLY and CDR2 FYNNEI. The CDR3 reads CASSEGRGGTEAFF. CDR3 in DNA: TGTGCCAGCAGTGAAGGCAGGGGAGGAACTGAAGCTTTCTTT.

With regard to this clone: Within the sample, other DNA sequences also encode this same CDR3. The rearrangement uses TRBV5-4 and TRBJ1-1, with D possibly matching TRBD1 (6 bases). CDR1 is SGHNT, CDR2 YYREEE, per germline (reference sequence). Trimming took 2 bases from V and 1 from J, leaving 6 bases between them. The CDR3 spans 13 residues. The CDR3 protein is CASSLGGNTEAFF. The DNA for the CDR3 is TGTGCCAGCAGCTTAGGGGGGAACACTGAAGCTTTCTTT.

The chain is built from TRBV29-1 and TRBJ2-5; D not certain. Trimming left V 3 bases short and J 4 bases short, with 3 bases between. CDR3 size: 10 residues. CDR1 is SQVTM, CDR2 ANQGSEA, per germline. CDR3 loop: CSVDGETQYF. CDR3 nucleotides: TGCAGCGTTGATGGAGAGACCCAGTACTTC.

The V and J genes are TRBV30 and TRBJ2-7, with a tentative D call TRBD1 (6 bases). CDR1 and CDR2 from the germline V gene are GTSNPN and SVGIG (reference sequence). The CDR3 extends over 12 amino acids. V was clipped by 4 bases and J by 2 bases, with 9 bases between them. The CDR3 loop reads CAWTGDPYEQYF. The CDR3 region has the DNA TGTGCCTGGACAGGGGATCCCTACGAGCAGTACTTC. The full variable domain, its missing parts supplied by reference TRBV30 and TRBJ2-7, is SQTIHQWPATLVQPVGSPLSLECTVEGTSNPNLYWYRQAAGRGLQLLFYSVGIGQISSEVPQNLSASRPQDRQFILSSKKLLLSDSGFYLCAWTGDPYEQYFGPGTRLTVT.

This rearrangement joins TRBV7-8 to TRBJ1-5; perhaps TRBD1 as D (5 bases). There are 15 residues in the CDR3. Germline V gives CDR1 SGHVS, CDR2 FQNEAQ. Trimming pared 3 bases from V and 4 bases from J, leaving 13 bases between. The DNA for the CDR3 is TGTGCCAGCAGCTTCGGTGGGGGTGGTAATCAGCCCCAGCATTTT. Protein: CASSFGGGGNQPQHF. The complete variable domain, with remaining parts taken from reference TRBV7-8 and TRBJ1-5, reads GAGVSQSPRYKVAKRGQDVALRCDPISGHVSLFWYQQALGQGPEFLTYFQNEAQLDKSGLPSDRFFAERPEGSVSTLKIQRTQQEDSAVYLCASSFGGGGNQPQHFGDGTRLSIL.

The CDR3 coding sequence is TGTGCCAGTAGTATTCGGGCTGGAAGGGGAGGCAATCAGCCCCAGCATTTT. Its translation: CASSIRAGRGGNQPQHF. The V call is TRBV19, the J call TRBJ1-5, with a tentative D call TRBD1 (5 bases). The V gene's germline CDR1 is LNHDA and CDR2 SQIVND (reference sequence). Deletions cut 3 bases from V and 2 bases from J, with 17 bases between. The length of the CDR3 is 17 residues.

The chain links TRBV19 to TRBJ1-5, with a weak D call TRBD1 (6 bases). CDR1 LNHDA and CDR2 SQIVND come from the germline V gene (reference sequence). The CDR3 spans 15 residues. Trimming left V 0 bases short and J 7 bases short, with 13 bases between. The CDR3 DNA is TGTGCCAGTAGTATAGAACAGGGAGTAGAGCAGCCCCAGCATTTT. Translated, it gives CASSIEQGVEQPQHF.

The chain is built from TRBV6-5 and TRBJ2-7, with D perhaps matching TRBD1 (6 bases). Germline V gene lookup returns CDR1 MNHEY and CDR2 SVGAGI. This CDR3 region has 15 residues. Trimming pared 11 bases from V and 1 base from J, leaving 21 bases between. The CDR3 nucleotides are TGTGCCTCCAAACCCTCTCCAGGGGATTCCTACGAGCAGTACTTC. Translating it yields CASKPSPGDSYEQYF.

The chain recombines TRBV28 with TRBJ2-7, with 7 bases matching TRBD1. The CDR3 covers 16 residues. Trimming took 5 bases from V and 2 from J; bases not matched to a gene: 12. Germline lookup yields CDR1 MDHEN and CDR2 SYDVKM. The CDR3 here is CASSKGQLPSTYEQYF. In DNA form, the CDR3 reads TGTGCCAGCAGTAAGGGACAGCTCCCTAGCACCTACGAGCAGTACTTC.

The rearrangement joins TRBV7-8 to TRBJ2-1; D remains unclear. Deletions cut 5 bases from V and 6 bases from J, with 11 bases between. The CDR3 extends over 13 amino acids. Germline V CDR1 and CDR2: SGHVS, FQNEAQ. The CDR3: CASSHPLGNEQFF. CDR3 sequence (DNA): TGTGCCAGCAGCCACCCCCTCGGCAATGAGCAGTTCTTC. Combining the CDR3 with reference TRBV7-8 and TRBJ2-1 gives the whole variable domain GAGVSQSPRYKVAKRGQDVALRCDPISGHVSLFWYQQALGQGPEFLTYFQNEAQLDKSGLPSDRFFAERPEGSVSTLKIQRTQQEDSAVYLCASSHPLGNEQFFGPGTRLTVL.